Listed below are T cell receptor beta chains from one sample, sequenced in a study of blood T cell repertoires in COVID-19. The method was immunoSEQ multiplex PCR; TCRdb's version includes in-frame clones alone and lacks a portion of them. The sample includes approximately 50,000 clones, about 81% of them seen just once. The specimen sequenced was peripheral blood. The receptors derive from a man in his sixties with COVID-19, enrolled during active disease. Both conserved end residues are part of each CDR3. The D gene is left open where the match is weak. The listing skips clone size in some rows; elsewhere it reads once, few, many or a size class.

V gene	D gene	J gene	clone size	CDR3 protein	CDR3 DNA
TRBV6-5	-	TRBJ2-1	once	CASRGQITSNEQFF	TGTGCCAGCAGAGGACAGATTACCTCAAATGAGCAGTTCTTC
TRBV6-2/TRBV6-3	-	TRBJ1-2	-	CASSYRRAGNYGYTF	TGTGCCAGCAGTTATCGCAGGGCTGGGAACTATGGCTACACCTTC
TRBV12-3/TRBV12-4	-	TRBJ2-3	-	CASKAGTDTQYF	TGTGCCAGCAAGGCGGGCACAGATACGCAGTATTTT
TRBV5-1	TRBD1	TRBJ2-3	-	CASSSLSQGAYDTQYF	TGCGCCAGCAGCTCCCTGTCACAGGGGGCGTATGATACGCAGTATTTT
TRBV7-9	TRBD1	TRBJ1-2	-	CASSRDRGRNYGYTF	TGTGCCAGCAGCCGCGACAGGGGGCGCAACTATGGCTACACCTTC
TRBV5-1	-	TRBJ2-5	once	CASSLYQGGETQYF	TGCGCCAGCAGCTTGTATCAGGGTGGGGAGACCCAGTACTTC
TRBV29-1	-	TRBJ2-1	-	CSVDTGSSYNEQFF	TGCAGCGTTGATACGGGAAGCTCCTACAATGAGCAGTTCTTC
TRBV9	TRBD2	TRBJ2-2	-	CASSVDLAGGTGELFF	TGTGCCAGCAGCGTAGATCTAGCGGGAGGTACCGGGGAGCTGTTTTTT
TRBV19	-	TRBJ2-1	-	CASSKQGTNEQFF	TGTGCCAGTAGTAAACAGGGAACCAATGAGCAGTTCTTC
TRBV6-5	-	TRBJ2-5	few	CASSYRDTFQETQYF	TGTGCCAGCAGTTACCGGGACACATTTCAAGAGACCCAGTACTTC
TRBV11-2	-	TRBJ2-2	-	CASSSQISGSHANTGELFF	TGTGCCAGCAGCTCACAAATTAGCGGAAGCCACGCGAACACCGGGGAGCTGTTTTTT
TRBV7-3	-	TRBJ2-2	-	CASSPTVGVGTGELFF	TGTGCCAGCAGCCCCACCGTAGGGGTCGGGACCGGGGAGCTGTTTTTT
TRBV3-1/TRBV3-2	TRBD1	TRBJ2-1	-	CASRDTGGSYNEQFF	TGTGCCAGCAGGGATACAGGGGGCTCCTACAATGAGCAGTTCTTC
TRBV30	-	TRBJ2-2	-	CAWTITDTGELFF	TGTGCCTGGACAATCACAGACACCGGGGAGCTGTTTTTT
TRBV7-2	-	TRBJ2-3	-	CASSRFLVDTQYF	TGTGCCAGCAGCCGTTTCCTTGTTGATACGCAGTATTTT
TRBV6-5	TRBD1	TRBJ2-5	once	CASRRDRVGQETQYF	TGTGCCAGCAGAAGAGACAGGGTAGGACAAGAGACCCAGTACTTC
TRBV19	TRBD1	TRBJ1-1	-	CATALRPDRAMNTEAFF	TGTGCCACCGCCCTTAGGCCAGACAGGGCGATGAACACTGAAGCTTTCTTT
TRBV20-1	-	TRBJ2-1	-	CSARVGTEQFF	TGCAGTGCTAGAGTCGGTACGGAGCAGTTCTTC
TRBV7-9	TRBD1	TRBJ2-2	-	CASSSPGTGVTGELFF	TGTGCCAGCAGCTCTCCTGGGACAGGGGTCACCGGGGAGCTGTTTTTT
TRBV6-5	-	TRBJ2-3	-	CASSYGLARTDTQYF	TGTGCCAGCAGTTACGGGCTAGCCCGCACAGATACGCAGTATTTT
TRBV5-1	-	TRBJ1-3	-	CASSLVYEGRSGNTIYF	TGCGCCAGCAGCTTGGTTTATGAGGGAAGATCTGGAAACACCATATATTTT
TRBV7-8	TRBD1	TRBJ1-4	-	CASSPGTGARVEKLFF	TGTGCCAGCAGCCCCGGGACAGGGGCCCGCGTGGAAAAACTGTTTTTT
TRBV5-1	-	TRBJ2-5	-	CASSGGGLNQETQYF	TGCGCCAGCAGCGGGGGCGGGCTAAACCAAGAGACCCAGTACTTC
TRBV18	-	TRBJ2-2	-	CASTLASNTGELFF	TGTGCCAGCACACTAGCTTCAAACACCGGGGAGCTGTTTTTT
TRBV6-1	-	TRBJ1-1	-	CASSDLGPEAFF	TGTGCCAGCAGTGATTTGGGGCCAGAAGCTTTCTTT
TRBV29-1	TRBD1	TRBJ1-1	-	CSVGQGRNTEAFF	TGCAGCGTGGGACAGGGTCGTAACACTGAAGCTTTCTTT
TRBV27	TRBD2	TRBJ2-5	once	CASSPRLAGSQETQYF	TGTGCCAGCAGTCCGCGACTAGCGGGCAGCCAAGAGACCCAGTACTTC
TRBV3-1/TRBV3-2	-	TRBJ2-1	-	CASSHSGNEQFF	TGTGCCAGCAGCCATAGCGGCAATGAGCAGTTCTTC
TRBV9	TRBD1	TRBJ1-1	few	CASSGTQGILNTEAFF	TGTGCCAGCAGCGGTACACAGGGGATTTTGAACACTGAAGCTTTCTTT
TRBV7-2	-	TRBJ2-5	-	CASSFRGGKETQYF	TGTGCCAGCAGTTTCAGGGGAGGGAAAGAGACCCAGTACTTC
TRBV5-4	TRBD1	TRBJ1-2	-	CASSSGTDYGYTF	TGTGCCAGCAGCTCCGGGACAGACTATGGCTACACCTTC